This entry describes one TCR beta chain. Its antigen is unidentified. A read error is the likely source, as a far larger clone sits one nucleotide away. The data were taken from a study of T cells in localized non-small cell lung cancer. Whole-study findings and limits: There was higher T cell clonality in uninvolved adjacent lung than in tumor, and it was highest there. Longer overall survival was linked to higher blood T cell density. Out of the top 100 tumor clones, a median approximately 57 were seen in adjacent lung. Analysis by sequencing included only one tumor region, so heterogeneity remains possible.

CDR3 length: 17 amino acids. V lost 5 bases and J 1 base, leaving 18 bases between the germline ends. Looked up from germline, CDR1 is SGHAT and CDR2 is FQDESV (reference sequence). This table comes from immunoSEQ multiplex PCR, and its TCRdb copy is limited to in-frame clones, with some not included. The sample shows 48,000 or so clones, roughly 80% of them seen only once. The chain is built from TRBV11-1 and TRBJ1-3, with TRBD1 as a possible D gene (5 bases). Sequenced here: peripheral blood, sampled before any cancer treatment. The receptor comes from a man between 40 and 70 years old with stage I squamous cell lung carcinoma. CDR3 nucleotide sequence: TGTGCCAGCAGCCAACGGCAGGGTGGGAGATCTGGAAACACCATATATTTT. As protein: CASSQRQGGRSGNTIYF.